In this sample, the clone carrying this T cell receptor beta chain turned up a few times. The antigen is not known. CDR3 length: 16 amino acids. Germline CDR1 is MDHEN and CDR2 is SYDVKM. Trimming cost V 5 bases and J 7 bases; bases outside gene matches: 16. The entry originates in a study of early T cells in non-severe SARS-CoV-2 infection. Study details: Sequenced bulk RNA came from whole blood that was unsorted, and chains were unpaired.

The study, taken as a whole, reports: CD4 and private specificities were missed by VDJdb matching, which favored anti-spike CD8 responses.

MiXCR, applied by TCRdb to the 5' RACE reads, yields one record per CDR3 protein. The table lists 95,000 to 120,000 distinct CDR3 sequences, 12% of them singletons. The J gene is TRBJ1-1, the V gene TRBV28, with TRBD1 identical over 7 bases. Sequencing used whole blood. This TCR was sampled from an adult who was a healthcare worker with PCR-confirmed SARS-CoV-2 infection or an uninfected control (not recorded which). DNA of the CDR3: TGTGCCAGCAGTCTCGACTCAAACAGGGGCTGGGGTGAAGCTTTCTTT. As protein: CASSLDSNRGWGEAFF.